The clone carrying this TCR beta chain occurred many times. Its specificity is unknown. UMIs and sample barcodes were carried by the TCR alpha and TCR beta cDNA libraries that 5'RACE produced using constant-segment primers. TCRdb re-called the 5' RACE reads through MiXCR, storing one row per CDR3 protein. This repertoire shows roughly 300,000 distinct CDR3 sequences, 15% to 20% found once; its top ten account for roughly 24%. This record belongs to a study of T-cell memory formation after mild COVID-19. Findings and limits, study-wide: Mainly CM and EM harbored the contracting CD4+ clones; mainly EMRA harbored the CD8+ ones.

The CDR3 runs to 13 residues. Trimming left V 5 bases short and J 0 bases short, with 10 bases between. Germline V gene lookup returns CDR1 DFQATT and CDR2 SNEGSKA (reference sequence). This TCR was recovered from a man aged 18 to 30 who had mild COVID-19 (a few samples of this study predate the infection). Cell type and time point are not known. The sequenced material came from PBMCs or a T cell subset sorted from them (not recorded which). The V gene is TRBV20-1, the J gene TRBJ2-5, with D unresolved. CDR3 coding DNA: TGCAGTGCTCCTGGGCAGAACCAAGAGACCCAGTACTTC. Translation gives CSAPGQNQETQYF.